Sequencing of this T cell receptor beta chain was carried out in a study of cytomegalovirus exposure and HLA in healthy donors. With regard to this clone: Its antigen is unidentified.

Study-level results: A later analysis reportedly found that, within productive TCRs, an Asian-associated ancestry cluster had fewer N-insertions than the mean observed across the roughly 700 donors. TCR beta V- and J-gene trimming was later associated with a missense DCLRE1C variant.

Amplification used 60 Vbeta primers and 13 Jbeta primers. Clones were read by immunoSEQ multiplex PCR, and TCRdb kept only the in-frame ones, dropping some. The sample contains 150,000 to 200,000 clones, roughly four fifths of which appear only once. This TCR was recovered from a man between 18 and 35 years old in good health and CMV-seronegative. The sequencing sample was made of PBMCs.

CDR3 in DNA: TGTGCCAGCGGACAGGGGGCTTTGCACACTGAAGCTTTCTTT. Translation gives CASGQGALHTEAFF. The rearrangement links TRBV19 to TRBJ1-1; 11 bases line up with TRBD1. Germline loops: CDR1 LNHDA, CDR2 SQIVND (reference sequence). V lost 9 bases and J lost 3; bases outside the gene matches: 6. This CDR3 is 14 amino acids long. Complete variable domain (other parts from reference TRBV19 and TRBJ1-1): DGGITQSPKYLFRKEGQNVTLSCEQNLNHDAMYWYRQDPGQGLRLIYYSQIVNDFQKGDIAEGYSVSREKKESFPLTVTSAQKNPTAFYLCASGQGALHTEAFFGQGTRLTVV.